These 24 T cell receptor beta chains were all obtained from the same sample, sequenced in a study of blood T cell repertoires in COVID-19. Clones were read by immunoSEQ multiplex PCR, and TCRdb kept only the in-frame ones, dropping some. Of 200,000 to 250,000 clones in the sample, about 90% were seen once. Sequencing used peripheral blood. The origin of the receptors is a young woman who had recovered from COVID-19.

This clone was recorded only once. The chain joins TRBV18 to TRBJ2-2, with D maybe TRBD1 (6 bases). The CDR3 length is 17 residues. The V end lost 2 bases, the J end lost 1 base, and 14 bases lay between the germline ends. Germline values: CDR1 KGHSH, CDR2 LQKENI. CDR3 in DNA: TGTGCCAGCTCACCAGCGACAGGCCCGGTGAACACCGGGGAGCTGTTTTTT. It translates to CASSPATGPVNTGELFF.

This chain joins TRBV9 and TRBJ2-7; a possible D gene is TRBD2 (6 bases). From germline, CDR1 is SGDLS and CDR2 YYNGEE. V was cut by 0 bases and J by 2 bases, with 9 bases left in between. The CDR3 sequence is 14 residues long. The CDR3 DNA reads as TGTGCCAGCAGCGTAGCGGGGGAAACCTACGAGCAGTACTTC. Its translation is CASSVAGETYEQYF. The full variable domain, in which reference TRBV9 and TRBJ2-7 provide the parts outside the CDR3, is DSGVTQTPKHLITATGQRVTLRCSPRSGDLSVYWYQQSLDQGLQFLIQYYNGEERAKGNILERFSAQQFPDLHSELNLSSLELGDSALYFCASSVAGETYEQYFGPGTRLTVT.

The chain links TRBV29-1 to TRBJ2-7, with a weak D call TRBD2 (5 bases). This CDR3 has 13 amino acids. From germline, CDR1 is SQVTM and CDR2 ANQGSEA. Trimming took off 6 bases at V and 4 bases at J, with 16 bases between the two ends. The CDR3 loop is CSVRSGATYEQYF. For the CDR3, the DNA is TGCAGCGTCCGAAGCGGAGCGACTTACGAGCAGTACTTC.

The chain joins TRBV10-2 to TRBJ2-7, with D perhaps matching TRBD2 (5 bases). Trimming cost V 2 bases and J 5 bases, with 10 bases left between them. The CDR3 consists of 13 residues. Germline V lookup: CDR1 WSHSY, CDR2 SAAADI. As DNA, the CDR3 is TGCGCCAGCAGTGAGGCTCCGGGGAACGAGCAGTACTTC. It encodes CASSEAPGNEQYF.

The chain combines TRBV1 with TRBJ2-5; no check of the table's D call, TRBD2, against the DNA was made. TRBV1 is flagged as a pseudogene. The CDR3 length is 17 residues. As DNA, the CDR3 is TGCACCAGCTACGCGGGACTAGCGGGGGGGCCGGAGGAGACCCAGTACTTC. Translation gives CTSYAGLAGGPEETQYF.

The chain recombines TRBV1 with TRBJ1-5; TRBD1, the table's D call, was not compared with the DNA. TRBV1 is labeled a pseudogene. The length of the CDR3 is 17 residues. The CDR3 here is CTSSQGTEIDSNQPQHF. DNA for the CDR3: TGCACCAGCAGCCAGGGGACAGAGATTGATAGCAATCAGCCCCAGCATTTT.

This chain joins TRBV27 and TRBJ2-7, with D possibly being TRBD1 (5 bases). Trimming took off 5 bases at V and 0 bases at J, with 14 bases between the two ends. The germline V gene has CDR1 MNHEY and CDR2 SMNVEV (reference sequence). The CDR3 has 15 residues. Here the CDR3 reads CASSPLGPLSYEQYF. The CDR3, as DNA: TGTGCCAGCAGTCCCCTGGGGCCCCTCTCCTACGAGCAGTACTTC.

The chain combines TRBV6-6 with TRBJ1-3; TRBD1 might be the D (6 bases). CDR1 is MNHNY, CDR2 SVGAGI, per germline (reference sequence). The CDR3 extends over 15 amino acids. Trimming removed 7 bases from V and 0 bases from J, with 13 bases in between. CDR3 region: CASTPPDSSGNTIYF. The CDR3 region has the DNA TGTGCCAGCACCCCACCGGACAGCTCTGGAAACACCATATATTTT.

The chain couples TRBV18 to TRBJ2-7; 12 bases fit TRBD2. The junction had 7 bases not matched to a gene; V was cut back by 5 bases and J by 2 bases. This CDR3 is 16 amino acids long. CDR1 is KGHSH and CDR2 is LQKENI in the germline V gene. The CDR3 coding sequence is TGTGCCAGCTCATTAGGGACTAGCGGGCGCACCTACGAGCAGTACTTC. It yields the protein CASSLGTSGRTYEQYF.

The chain recombines TRBV27 with TRBJ1-2; maybe TRBD1 (5 bases). Germline CDR1 is MNHEY and CDR2 is SMNVEV (reference sequence). CDR3 length equals 18 residues. Deletions cut 5 bases from V and 2 bases from J, with 24 bases between. CDR3: CASSPALLKLEGNYGYTF. As DNA, the CDR3 is TGTGCCAGCAGTCCCGCCCTTTTGAAGTTGGAGGGGAACTATGGCTACACCTTC.

The chain recombines TRBV4-3 with TRBJ1-6; D is unresolved. This CDR3 spans 15 amino acids. Germline V gene lookup returns CDR1 LGHNA and CDR2 YSLEER. Trimming left V 0 bases short and J 6 bases short, with 9 bases between. The CDR3 bases are TGCGCCAGCAGCCAAGATCCCAGGTCTAATTCACCCCTCCACTTT. Protein sequence: CASSQDPRSNSPLHF.

This clone showed up just a few times. The genes are TRBV5-1 and TRBJ1-2, with TRBD1 matching over 7 bases. This CDR3 spans 17 amino acids. Trimming cost V 1 base and J 8 bases; bases outside gene matches: 17. Germline loops: CDR1 SGHRS, CDR2 YFSETQ. This chain's CDR3 is CASSLSIVRGSNDGYTF. DNA of the CDR3: TGCGCCAGCAGCTTGAGTATCGTCAGGGGGTCCAACGACGGCTACACCTTC.

This chain connects TRBV2 to TRBJ2-2; 7 nucleotides align to TRBD2. CDR3 length: 13 amino acids. The germline V gene has CDR1 SNHLY and CDR2 FYNNEI. The J segment lost 3 bases and the V segment lost 6 bases, leaving 1 base of the junction unmatched. The CDR3 here is CASRGGDTGELFF. The CDR3 bases are TGTGCCAGCAGGGGAGGGGACACCGGGGAGCTGTTTTTT.

This chain connects TRBV2 to TRBJ2-7, with 7 bases aligning to TRBD2. J lost 0 bases, V lost 7 bases, and 3 bases had no gene match. The germline CDR1 and CDR2 sequences are SNHLY and FYNNEI. The CDR3 loop spans 13 amino acids. CDR3 DNA: TGTGCCAGCATGGGGGGGGACTCCTACGAGCAGTACTTC. Amino acid sequence: CASMGGDSYEQYF.

This chain links TRBV6-5 with TRBJ1-5, with a possible D match to TRBD1 (6 bases). The CDR3 has 16 amino acids. V lost 0 bases, J lost 4 bases, and 13 bases lay in between. CDR1 and CDR2 from the germline V gene are MNHEY and SVGAGI. In DNA, the CDR3 is TGTGCCAGCAGTTACTCGAGTATCAGGGGTAATCAGCCCCAGCATTTT. Encoded protein: CASSYSSIRGNQPQHF.

This clone was seen more than once but under ten times. The rearrangement uses TRBV9 and TRBJ2-2; D call uncertain. CDR1 and CDR2 from the germline V gene are SGDLS and YYNGEE. The CDR3 extends over 14 amino acids. Trimming removed 2 bases from V and 2 bases from J, with 7 bases in between. This CDR3 reads CASSVRTNTGELFF. DNA of the CDR3: TGTGCCAGCAGCGTGAGAACCAACACCGGGGAGCTGTTTTTT.

The chain recombines TRBV19 with TRBJ2-1; 8 bases align to TRBD1. The V and J ends lost 4 bases and 5 bases, in that order; junction bases with no gene match: 10. This CDR3 is built from 16 residues. CDR1 LNHDA and CDR2 SQIVND come from the germline V gene (reference sequence). CDR3 sequence: CASSKLPGQVNNEQFF. The CDR3, as DNA: TGTGCCAGTAGTAAGTTGCCGGGACAGGTCAACAATGAGCAGTTCTTC.

The chain combines TRBV19 with TRBJ2-3; no firm D call. V shed 5 bases and J shed 2 bases, with 14 bases lying between them. Germline V CDR1 and CDR2: LNHDA, SQIVND (reference sequence). This CDR3 has 15 residues. CDR3 residues: CASSLSVYYTDTQYF. CDR3 sequence (DNA): TGTGCCAGTAGTCTCTCGGTCTATTACACAGATACGCAGTATTTT.

CDR3 region: CASGPSGGISYEQYF. The CDR3 region has the DNA TGTGCCAGCGGTCCTAGCGGGGGGATCTCCTACGAGCAGTACTTC. The rearrangement uses TRBV7-2 and TRBJ2-7, with 11 bases lining up with TRBD2. Germline CDR1 SGHTA, CDR2 FQGNSA. The CDR3 length is 15 residues. V shed 8 bases and J 0 bases; nucleotides not matched to a gene: 6. Full variable domain (outside the CDR3, taken from reference TRBV7-2 and TRBJ2-7): GAGVSQSPSNKVTEKGKDVELRCDPISGHTALYWYRQSLGQGLEFLIYFQGNSAPDKSGLPSDRFSAERTGGSVSTLTIQRTQQEDSAVYLCASGPSGGISYEQYFGPGTRLTVT.

The rearrangement joins TRBV27 to TRBJ2-7, with 7 bases that match TRBD2. Germline CDR1 reads MNHEY; CDR2 reads SMNVEV (reference sequence). This CDR3 is built from 15 residues. Trimming cost V 5 bases and J 4 bases; bases outside gene matches: 11. CDR3 protein: CASSPSGPKIYEQYF. CDR3 DNA: TGTGCCAGCAGTCCTAGCGGCCCTAAGATTTACGAGCAGTACTTC.

V usage is TRBV5-1 and J usage is TRBJ1-2; tentative D call: TRBD1 (5 bases). The CDR3 extends over 14 amino acids. The V gene's germline CDR1 is SGHRS and CDR2 YFSETQ. V was clipped by 0 bases and J by 8 bases, with 14 bases between them. The CDR3 spells CASSLGQGAEGYTF. The DNA of the CDR3 is TGCGCCAGCAGCTTGGGTCAGGGTGCGGAAGGCTACACCTTC.

This clone has a single count. This rearrangement joins TRBV5-4 to TRBJ2-3; 8 nucleotides match TRBD1. Germline lookup yields CDR1 SGHNT and CDR2 YYREEE (reference sequence). V shed 5 bases and J 6 bases; nucleotides not matched to a gene: 11. CDR3 length: 15 residues. CDR3 nucleotide sequence: TGTGCCAGCAGTGACGACAGGGGTTTTTTGGATACGCAGTATTTT. Its translation is CASSDDRGFLDTQYF.

This clone was observed a handful of times. CDR3: CASSYLERGGTETQYF. CDR3 DNA: TGTGCCAGCAGCTATCTCGAGCGGGGGGGCACAGAGACCCAGTACTTC. The genes are TRBV3-1 (or the pseudogene TRBV3-2) and TRBJ2-5; TRBD2 matches 10 bases. Per germline, CDR1 LGHDT and CDR2 YNNKEL (reference sequence). This CDR3 comprises 16 residues. With V trimmed by 5 bases and J by 4 bases, 10 bases remained unmatched.

The genes are TRBV2 and TRBJ1-4; D is unresolved. The V gene lost 8 bases and the J gene lost 8 bases, with 15 bases spanning the gap. Germline V gene sequence: CDR1 SNHLY, CDR2 FYNNEI. CDR3 length: 13 residues. DNA of the CDR3: TGTGCCAGCCGGGTTGACTCTACCGAAAAACTGTTTTTT. Protein: CASRVDSTEKLFF.